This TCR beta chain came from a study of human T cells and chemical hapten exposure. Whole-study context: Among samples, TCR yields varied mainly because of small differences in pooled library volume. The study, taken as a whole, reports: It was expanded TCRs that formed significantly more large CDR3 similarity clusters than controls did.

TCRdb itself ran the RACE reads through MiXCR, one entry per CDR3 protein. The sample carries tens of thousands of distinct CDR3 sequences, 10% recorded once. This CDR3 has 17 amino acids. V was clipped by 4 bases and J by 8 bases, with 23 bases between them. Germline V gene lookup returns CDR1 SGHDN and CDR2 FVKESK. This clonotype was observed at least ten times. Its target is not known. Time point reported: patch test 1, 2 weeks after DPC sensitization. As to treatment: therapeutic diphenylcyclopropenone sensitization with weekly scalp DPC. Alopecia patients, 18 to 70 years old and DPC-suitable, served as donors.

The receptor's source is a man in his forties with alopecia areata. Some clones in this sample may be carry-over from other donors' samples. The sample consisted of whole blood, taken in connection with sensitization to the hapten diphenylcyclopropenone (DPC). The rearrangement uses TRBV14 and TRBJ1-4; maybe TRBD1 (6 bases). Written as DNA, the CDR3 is TGTGCCAGCAGCCCTCTGGGTACAGGCCAGGGGCCCGAAAAACTGTTTTTT. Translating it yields CASSPLGTGQGPEKLFF. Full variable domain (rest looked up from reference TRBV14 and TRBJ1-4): EAGVTQFPSHSVIEKGQTVTLRCDPISGHDNLYWYRRVMGKEIKFLLHFVKESKQDESGMPNNRFLAERTGGTYSTLKVQPAELEDSGVYFCASSPLGTGQGPEKLFFGSGTQLSVL.